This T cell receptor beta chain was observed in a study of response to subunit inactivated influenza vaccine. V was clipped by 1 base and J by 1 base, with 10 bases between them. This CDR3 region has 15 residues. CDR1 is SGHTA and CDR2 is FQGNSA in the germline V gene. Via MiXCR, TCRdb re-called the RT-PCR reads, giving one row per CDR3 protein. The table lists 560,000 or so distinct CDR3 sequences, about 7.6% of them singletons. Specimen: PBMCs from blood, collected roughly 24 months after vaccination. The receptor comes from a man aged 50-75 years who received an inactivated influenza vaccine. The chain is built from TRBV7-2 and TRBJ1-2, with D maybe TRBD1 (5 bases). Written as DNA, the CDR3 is TGTGCCAGCAGCTTAGATCACAGGCATAACTATGGCTACACCTTC. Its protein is CASSLDHRHNYGYTF.